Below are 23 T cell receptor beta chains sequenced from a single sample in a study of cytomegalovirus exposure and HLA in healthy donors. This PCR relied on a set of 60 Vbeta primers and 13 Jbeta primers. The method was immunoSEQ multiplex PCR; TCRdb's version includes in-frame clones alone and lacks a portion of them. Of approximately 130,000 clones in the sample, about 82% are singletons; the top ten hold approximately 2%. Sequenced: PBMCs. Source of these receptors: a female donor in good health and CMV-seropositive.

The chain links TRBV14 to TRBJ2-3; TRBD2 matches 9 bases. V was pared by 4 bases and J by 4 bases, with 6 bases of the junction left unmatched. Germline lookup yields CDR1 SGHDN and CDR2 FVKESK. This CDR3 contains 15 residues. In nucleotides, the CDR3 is TGTGCCAGCAGCCGACAAGCGGGAGGCGCAGATACGCAGTATTTT. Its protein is CASSRQAGGADTQYF. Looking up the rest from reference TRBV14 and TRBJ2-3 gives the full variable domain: EAGVTQFPSHSVIEKGQTVTLRCDPISGHDNLYWYRRVMGKEIKFLLHFVKESKQDESGMPNNRFLAERTGGTYSTLKVQPAELEDSGVYFCASSRQAGGADTQYFGPGTRLTVL.

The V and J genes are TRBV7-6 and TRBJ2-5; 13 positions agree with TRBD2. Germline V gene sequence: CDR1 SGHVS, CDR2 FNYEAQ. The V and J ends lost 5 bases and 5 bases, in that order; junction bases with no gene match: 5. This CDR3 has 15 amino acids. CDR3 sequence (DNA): TGTGCCAGCAGCCCTCAACTAGCGGGAGGGGAGACCCAGTACTTC. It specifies CASSPQLAGGETQYF.

This CDR3 reads CASSLAVSRGYGYTF. The CDR3 DNA reads as TGTGCCAGCAGCTTGGCCGTTAGCCGGGGCTATGGCTACACCTTC. The chain joins TRBV5-6 to TRBJ1-2; D not resolved. From germline, CDR1 is SGHDT and CDR2 YYEEEE. The CDR3 consists of 15 residues. Deletions cut 0 bases from V and 4 bases from J, with 13 bases between. Supplemented by reference TRBV5-6 and TRBJ1-2, the full variable domain reads DAGVTQSPTHLIKTRGQQVTLRCSPKSGHDTVSWYQQALGQGPQFIFQYYEEEERQRGNFPDRFSGHQFPNYSSELNVNALLLGDSALYLCASSLAVSRGYGYTFGSGTRLTVV.

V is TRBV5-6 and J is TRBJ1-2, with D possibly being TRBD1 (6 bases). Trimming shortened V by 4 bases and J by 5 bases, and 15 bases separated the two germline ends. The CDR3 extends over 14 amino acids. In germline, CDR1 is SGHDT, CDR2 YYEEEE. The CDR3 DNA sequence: TGTGCCAGCAGCGGGAGGGTACAGGGTTATGGCTACACCTTC. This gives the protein CASSGRVQGYGYTF.

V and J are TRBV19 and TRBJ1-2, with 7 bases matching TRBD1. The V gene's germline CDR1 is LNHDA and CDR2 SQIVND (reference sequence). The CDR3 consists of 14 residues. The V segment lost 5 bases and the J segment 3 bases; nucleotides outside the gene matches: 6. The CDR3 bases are TGTGCCAGTAGTTCACAGGGGTGGGACTATGGCTACACCTTC. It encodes CASSSQGWDYGYTF.

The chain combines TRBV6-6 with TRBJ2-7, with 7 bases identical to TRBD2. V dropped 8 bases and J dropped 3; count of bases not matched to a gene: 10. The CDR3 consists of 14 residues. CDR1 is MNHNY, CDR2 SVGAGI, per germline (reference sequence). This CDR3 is CASQLSGGNYEQYF. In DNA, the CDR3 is TGTGCCAGCCAATTGTCCGGGGGGAACTACGAGCAGTACTTC.

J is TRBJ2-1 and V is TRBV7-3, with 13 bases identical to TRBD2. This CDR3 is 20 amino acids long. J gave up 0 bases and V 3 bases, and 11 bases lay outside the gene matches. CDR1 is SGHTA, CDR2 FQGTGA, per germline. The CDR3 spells CASSLSGLAGAGRSYNEQFF. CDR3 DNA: TGTGCCAGCAGCTTGTCAGGACTAGCGGGAGCCGGCCGCTCCTACAATGAGCAGTTCTTC.

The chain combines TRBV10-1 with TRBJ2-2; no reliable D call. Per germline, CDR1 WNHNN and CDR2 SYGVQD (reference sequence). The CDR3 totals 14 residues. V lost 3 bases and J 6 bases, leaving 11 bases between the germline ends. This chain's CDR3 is CASSDGLESGELFF. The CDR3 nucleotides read TGCGCCAGCAGTGATGGATTGGAGTCCGGGGAGCTGTTTTTT.

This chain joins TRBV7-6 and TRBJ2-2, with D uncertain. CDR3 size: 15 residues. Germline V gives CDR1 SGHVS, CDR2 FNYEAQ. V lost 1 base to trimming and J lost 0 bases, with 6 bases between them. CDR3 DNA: TGTGCCAGCAGCTTAGTCGGTCCGAACACCGGGGAGCTGTTTTTT. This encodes CASSLVGPNTGELFF.

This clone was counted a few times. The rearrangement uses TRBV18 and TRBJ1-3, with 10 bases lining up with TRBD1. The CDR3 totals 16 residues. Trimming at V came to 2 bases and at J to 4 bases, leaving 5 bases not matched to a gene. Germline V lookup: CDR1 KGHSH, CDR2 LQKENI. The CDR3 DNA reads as TGTGCCAGCTCACCATCAAGACAGGGGGCCGGAAACACCATATATTTT. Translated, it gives CASSPSRQGAGNTIYF.

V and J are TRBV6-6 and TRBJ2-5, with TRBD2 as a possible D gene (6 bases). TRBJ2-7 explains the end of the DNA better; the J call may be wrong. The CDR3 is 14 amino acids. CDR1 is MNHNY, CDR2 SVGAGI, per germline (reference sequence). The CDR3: CASSYSLGSGEQYF. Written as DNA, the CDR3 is TGTGCCAGCAGTTACTCGTTGGGTAGCGGCGAGCAGTACTTC.

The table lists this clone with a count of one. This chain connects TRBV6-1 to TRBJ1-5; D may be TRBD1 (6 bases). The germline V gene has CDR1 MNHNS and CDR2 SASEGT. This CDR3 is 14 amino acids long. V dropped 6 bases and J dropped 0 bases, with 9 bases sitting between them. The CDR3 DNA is TGTGCCAGCAGCGGGACAAATAGCAATCAGCCCCAGCATTTT. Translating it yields CASSGTNSNQPQHF.

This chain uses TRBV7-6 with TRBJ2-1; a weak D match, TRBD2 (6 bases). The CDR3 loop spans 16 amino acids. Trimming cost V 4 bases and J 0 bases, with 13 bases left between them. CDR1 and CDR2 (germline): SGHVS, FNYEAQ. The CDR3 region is CASSSLGGISYNEQFF. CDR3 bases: TGTGCCAGCAGCTCCCTCGGGGGAATCTCCTACAATGAGCAGTTCTTC.

CDR3 in amino acids: CASSPQEGRDDKMTQYF. In DNA form, the CDR3 reads TGCGCCAGCAGCCCGCAGGAGGGGAGGGATGATAAGATGACCCAGTACTTC. This chain links TRBV4-1 with TRBJ2-5; 7 nucleotides agree with TRBD2. V dropped 4 bases and J dropped 7; count of bases not matched to a gene: 18. Germline CDR1 and CDR2: MGHRA and YSYEKL. The CDR3 covers 17 residues.

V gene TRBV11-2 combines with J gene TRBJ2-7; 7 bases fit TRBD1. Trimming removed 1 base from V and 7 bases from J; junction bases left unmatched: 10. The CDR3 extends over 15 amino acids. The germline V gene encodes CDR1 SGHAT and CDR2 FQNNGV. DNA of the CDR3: TGTGCCAGCAGCTTAGCGACAGGGAAGTCGCGGGAGCAGTACTTC. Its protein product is CASSLATGKSREQYF.

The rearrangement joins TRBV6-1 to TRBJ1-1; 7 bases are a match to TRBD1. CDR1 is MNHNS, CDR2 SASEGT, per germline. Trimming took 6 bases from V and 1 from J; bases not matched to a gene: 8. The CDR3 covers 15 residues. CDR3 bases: TGTGCCAGCAGGGAAACCGGGACAGCGAACACTGAAGCTTTCTTT. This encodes CASRETGTANTEAFF.

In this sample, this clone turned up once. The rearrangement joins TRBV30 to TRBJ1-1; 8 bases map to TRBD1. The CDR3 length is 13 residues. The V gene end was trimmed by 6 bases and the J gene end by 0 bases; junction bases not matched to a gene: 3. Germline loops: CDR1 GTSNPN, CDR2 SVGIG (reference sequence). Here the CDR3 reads CACDRGLNTEAFF. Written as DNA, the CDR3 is TGTGCCTGTGACAGGGGTTTGAACACTGAAGCTTTCTTT. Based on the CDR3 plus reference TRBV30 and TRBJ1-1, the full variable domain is SQTIHQWPATLVQPVGSPLSLECTVEGTSNPNLYWYRQAAGRGLQLLFYSVGIGQISSEVPQNLSASRPQDRQFILSSKKLLLSDSGFYLCACDRGLNTEAFFGQGTRLTVV.

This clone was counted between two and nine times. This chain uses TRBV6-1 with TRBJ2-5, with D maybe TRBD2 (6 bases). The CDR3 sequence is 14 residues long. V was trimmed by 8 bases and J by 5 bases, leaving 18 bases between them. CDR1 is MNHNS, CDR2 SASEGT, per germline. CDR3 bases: TGTGCCAGCGAACAGGCTAGCGAGGGTGAGACCCAGTACTTC. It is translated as CASEQASEGETQYF.

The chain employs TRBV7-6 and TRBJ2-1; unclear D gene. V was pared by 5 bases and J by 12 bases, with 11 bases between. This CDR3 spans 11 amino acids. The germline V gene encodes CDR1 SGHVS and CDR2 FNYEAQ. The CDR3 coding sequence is TGTGCCAGCAGCATCCTAGGTAGGCAGTTCTTC. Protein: CASSILGRQFF. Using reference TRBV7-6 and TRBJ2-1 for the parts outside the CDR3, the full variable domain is GAGVSQSPRYKVTKRGQDVALRCDPISGHVSLYWYRQALGQGPEFLTYFNYEAQQDKSGLPNDRFSAERPEGSISTLTIQRTEQRDSAMYRCASSILGRQFFGPGTRLTVL.

The DNA of the CDR3 is TGTGCCAGCAGTTTAGGGACTAGCGGCCGTTACGAGCAGTACTTC. Protein: CASSLGTSGRYEQYF. V gene TRBV27 combines with J gene TRBJ2-7; 11 nucleotides agree with TRBD2. J was trimmed by 4 bases and V by 2 bases; bases with no gene match: 4. CDR3 length: 15 amino acids. Germline loops: CDR1 MNHEY, CDR2 SMNVEV (reference sequence).

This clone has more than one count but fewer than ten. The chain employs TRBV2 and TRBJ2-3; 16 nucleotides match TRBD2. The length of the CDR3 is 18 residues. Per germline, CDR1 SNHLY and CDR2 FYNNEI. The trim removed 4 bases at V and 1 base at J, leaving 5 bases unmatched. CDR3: CASSVFGTSGGGTDTQYF. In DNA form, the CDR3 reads TGTGCCAGCAGTGTGTTCGGGACTAGCGGGGGGGGCACAGATACGCAGTATTTT.

CDR3 sequence (DNA): TGTGCCAGCAGTGAACCGCCGGGATCTCGGAGTGAAAAACTGTTTTTT. It is translated as CASSEPPGSRSEKLFF. V gene TRBV6-1 combines with J gene TRBJ1-4; D is unclear. Germline values: CDR1 MNHNS, CDR2 SASEGT. The ends were cut back, 2 bases at V and 7 bases at J, with 17 bases in the middle. This CDR3 is 16 amino acids long.

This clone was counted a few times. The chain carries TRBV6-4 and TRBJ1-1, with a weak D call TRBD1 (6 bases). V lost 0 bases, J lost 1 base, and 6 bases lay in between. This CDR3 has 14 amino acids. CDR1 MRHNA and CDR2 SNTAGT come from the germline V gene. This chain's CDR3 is CASSDSDRNTEAFF. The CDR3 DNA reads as TGTGCCAGCAGTGACTCGGACAGGAACACTGAAGCTTTCTTT.